These 18 T cell receptor beta chains originate from one sample sequenced in a study of T-cell memory formation after mild COVID-19. MiXCR, run by TCRdb on the 5' RACE reads, gives a single entry per CDR3 protein. The table shows about 110,000 distinct CDR3 sequences, with around 15% occurring only once. Sequencing was performed on PBMCs or a T cell subset sorted from them (not recorded which). These TCRs come from an adult woman who had mild COVID-19 (a few samples of this study predate the infection). Cell type and time point are not known.

This chain's CDR3 is CASSFTTSLTETQYF. The CDR3 DNA follows: TGCGCCAGCAGTTTCACTACTAGCTTAACAGAGACCCAGTACTTC. The rearrangement uses TRBV4-1 and TRBJ2-5, with D possibly TRBD2 on 6 matching bases. The germline CDR1 and CDR2 sequences are MGHRA and YSYEKL. The CDR3 runs 15 residues. V lost 6 bases, J lost 4 bases, and 18 bases lay in between.

This clonotype was seen more than once but under ten times. The chain joins TRBV21-1 to TRBJ2-1; TRBD2 is the table's D call and was not checked against the DNA. TRBV21-1 is a pseudogene. The CDR3 has 17 amino acids. CDR3 loop: CASSKAKRGFSYNEQFF. Here the CDR3 DNA reads TGTGCCAGCAGCAAAGCGAAGCGGGGGTTCTCCTACAATGAGCAGTTCTTC.

The sample holds a few counts of this clonotype. The genes are TRBV2 and TRBJ1-5; tentatively, D is TRBD1 (5 bases). V was cut by 6 bases and J by 5 bases, with 11 bases left in between. This CDR3 comprises 13 residues. CDR1 and CDR2 (germline): SNHLY, FYNNEI. The CDR3 nucleotides read TGTGCCAGCAGCGCCCAGGGATATCAGCCCCAGCATTTT. It codes for CASSAQGYQPQHF.

In its sample, this clonotype was seen a few times. This sequence joins TRBV6-5 and TRBJ2-1; tentatively, D is TRBD2 (6 bases). V lost 0 bases to trimming and J lost 12 bases, with 18 bases between them. Germline V gene sequence: CDR1 MNHEY, CDR2 SVGAGI. CDR3 length: 15 amino acids. The CDR3 nucleotides read TGTGCCAGCAGTTACTCCCGAACCGGGGCGGAGGGGCAGTTCTTC. Translated: CASSYSRTGAEGQFF.

The chain joins TRBV10-3 to TRBJ2-5, with D perhaps assigned TRBD1 or TRBD2 (5 bases each). Germline V gene lookup returns CDR1 ENHRY and CDR2 SYGVKD. V was pared by 10 bases and J by 5 bases, with 17 bases between. The CDR3 runs 13 residues. CDR3 DNA sequence: TGTGCCACCGCGATGCCGGGGCACGAGACCCAGTACTTC. This encodes CATAMPGHETQYF.

The chain uses TRBV7-8 and TRBJ2-5; TRBD2 matches at 10 bases. The length of the CDR3 is 17 residues. Germline CDR1 SGHVS, CDR2 FQNEAQ. The junction had 10 bases not matched to a gene; V was cut back by 1 base and J by 5 bases. The DNA of the CDR3 is TGTGCCAGCAGCTTAGTGGCTAGCGGGAGATATAAGGAGACCCAGTACTTC. This sequence encodes CASSLVASGRYKETQYF.

This clonotype has just a few counts. The gene calls are TRBV11-2 and TRBJ2-1; D is perhaps TRBD2 (6 bases). In germline, CDR1 is SGHAT, CDR2 FQNNGV. This CDR3 is 16 amino acids long. The V end was cut by 0 bases, the J end by 0 bases, with 9 bases between. CDR3 in amino acids: CASSLDRDFSYNEQFF. The CDR3, as DNA: TGTGCCAGCAGCTTAGATAGGGACTTCTCCTACAATGAGCAGTTCTTC.

Only a few counts were recorded for this clonotype. V usage is TRBV6-1 and J usage is TRBJ2-7; 7 nucleotides match TRBD1. V lost 3 bases to trimming and J lost 2 bases; unmatched junction nucleotides: 4. The CDR3 length is 14 residues. Germline assignment: CDR1 MNHNS and CDR2 SASEGT. The CDR3 loop is CASSDRDSTYEQYF. Here the CDR3 DNA reads TGTGCCAGCAGTGACCGGGACAGTACCTACGAGCAGTACTTC.

This clonotype was seen a few times. J is TRBJ2-7 and V is TRBV19; D perhaps matches TRBD1 (6 bases). V lost 5 bases to trimming and J lost 1 base, with 12 bases between them. The CDR3 sequence is 14 residues long. In germline, CDR1 is LNHDA, CDR2 SQIVND (reference sequence). The CDR3 spells CASSPGDGSYEQYF. The CDR3 DNA is TGTGCCAGTAGTCCAGGGGACGGATCCTACGAGCAGTACTTC.

CDR3 in amino acids: CASQQGSYNEQFF. In nucleotides, the CDR3 is TGTGCCAGCCAGCAGGGTTCCTACAATGAGCAGTTCTTC. The rearrangement joins TRBV6-5 to TRBJ2-1; D perhaps matches TRBD1 (5 bases). The V gene's germline CDR1 is MNHEY and CDR2 SVGAGI. V dropped 8 bases and J dropped 1 base, with 9 bases sitting between them. CDR3 length: 13 residues.

A few counts support this clonotype. The rearrangement joins TRBV4-2 to TRBJ2-3; 7 nucleotides match TRBD1. The V segment lost 0 bases and the J segment 2 bases; nucleotides outside the gene matches: 8. The CDR3 totals 17 residues. Germline assignment: CDR1 LGHNA and CDR2 YNFKEQ. As DNA, the CDR3 is TGTGCCAGCAGCCAAGAGACTGAGACAGGGTTCACAGATACGCAGTATTTT. Its protein is CASSQETETGFTDTQYF.

This clonotype was picked up many times. V usage is TRBV5-1 and J usage is TRBJ2-3; D is undetermined. Trimming took 0 bases from V and 2 from J, leaving 4 bases between them. Germline lookup yields CDR1 SGHRS and CDR2 YFSETQ. CDR3 length equals 13 residues. CDR3 residues: CASSLVPTDTQYF. DNA for the CDR3: TGCGCCAGCAGCTTGGTCCCCACAGATACGCAGTATTTT.

V and J are TRBV12-3 or TRBV12-4 and TRBJ1-1; D is ambiguous. Trimming shortened V by 3 bases and J by 0 bases, and 8 bases separated the two germline ends. The CDR3 consists of 14 residues. The CDR3 sequence is CASSFAQMNTEAFF. CDR3 DNA sequence: TGTGCCAGCAGTTTCGCGCAGATGAACACTGAAGCTTTCTTT.

The chain carries TRBV2 and TRBJ2-3; D possibly corresponds to TRBD2 (6 bases). The V gene lost 0 bases and the J gene lost 4 bases, with 14 bases spanning the gap. The germline CDR1 and CDR2 sequences are SNHLY and FYNNEI. The length of the CDR3 is 16 residues. The CDR3 nucleotides read TGTGCCAGCAGTGAAGCGGTGGTGGGGGAGGCAGATACGCAGTATTTT. Its translation: CASSEAVVGEADTQYF.

This clonotype was counted a few times. The chain uses TRBV6-5 and TRBJ2-3; perhaps TRBD2 as D (6 bases). CDR3 length: 15 amino acids. With 8 bases removed from V and 2 bases from J, the gap between germline ends came to 17 bases. In germline, CDR1 is MNHEY, CDR2 SVGAGI. In nucleotides, the CDR3 is TGTGCCAGCCGCGTCCCCGGGGGTCTCACAGATACGCAGTATTTT. It is translated as CASRVPGGLTDTQYF.

V usage is TRBV5-4 and J usage is TRBJ1-1; 12 bases line up with TRBD1. J gave up 8 bases and V 4 bases, and 3 bases lay outside the gene matches. CDR1 SGHNT and CDR2 YYREEE come from the germline V gene (reference sequence). The CDR3 length is 13 residues. CDR3 in DNA: TGTGCCAGCAGCCCGGGGACAGGGGGCGAAGCTTTCTTT. Translated, it gives CASSPGTGGEAFF.

This clonotype was observed a few times. The chain joins TRBV7-9 to TRBJ2-2, with a possible D match to TRBD1 (6 bases). Trimming cost V 5 bases and J 6 bases, with 16 bases left between them. There are 15 residues in the CDR3. Germline V gene lookup returns CDR1 SEHNR and CDR2 FQNEAQ (reference sequence). CDR3 sequence reads: CASSPRGGLAGELFF. The CDR3 DNA reads as TGTGCCAGCAGCCCCCGTGGGGGCCTCGCCGGGGAGCTGTTTTTT. Full variable domain (rest looked up from reference TRBV7-9 and TRBJ2-2): DTGVSQNPRHKITKRGQNVTFRCDPISEHNRLYWYRQTLGQGPEFLTYFQNEAQLEKSRLLSDRFSAERPKGSFSTLEIQRTEQGDSAMYLCASSPRGGLAGELFFGEGSRLTVL.

This sequence joins TRBV7-9 and TRBJ2-1; 7 nucleotides line up with TRBD1. CDR1 SEHNR and CDR2 FQNEAQ come from the germline V gene (reference sequence). This CDR3 has 15 amino acids. Trimming removed 1 base from V and 5 bases from J; junction bases left unmatched: 5. DNA for the CDR3: TGTGCCAGCAGCTTAGGACAGGGACAAAACAATGAGCAGTTCTTC. Its protein is CASSLGQGQNNEQFF. Drawing the rest from reference TRBV7-9 and TRBJ2-1, the complete variable domain is DTGVSQNPRHKITKRGQNVTFRCDPISEHNRLYWYRQTLGQGPEFLTYFQNEAQLEKSRLLSDRFSAERPKGSFSTLEIQRTEQGDSAMYLCASSLGQGQNNEQFFGPGTRLTVL.